The next 13 T cell receptor beta chains were all read from a single sample in a study of shared clonotypes between healthy human individuals. TCRdb's copy holds only in-frame clones and misses some; the assay was immunoSEQ multiplex PCR. Of roughly 96,000 clones listed, around 47% are singletons. The sequenced sample was PBMCs. Receptors were obtained from a woman aged 40 to 50 in good health. Some clones in this sample may be carry-over from other donors' samples.

The CDR3 spells CASSSTSITGFTGGEQYF. The CDR3 DNA sequence: TGTGCCAGCAGCTCCACTAGTATAACGGGTTTCACCGGGGGCGAGCAGTACTTC. V is TRBV7-9 and J is TRBJ2-7; maybe TRBD2 (6 bases). Germline V gene lookup returns CDR1 SEHNR and CDR2 FQNEAQ (reference sequence). CDR3 length equals 18 residues. Trimming stripped 4 bases from V and 6 bases from J, with 28 bases between.

This clone was recorded many times. This chain links TRBV7-9 with TRBJ1-1, with 10 bases identical to TRBD1. V gave up 4 bases and J gave up 4 bases; unmatched junction bases: 3. The CDR3 totals 14 residues. Germline-derived CDR1 and CDR2 are SEHNR and FQNEAQ (reference sequence). The DNA for the CDR3 is TGTGCCAGCAGCTCAGGACAGGGGGTCACTGAAGCTTTCTTT. It translates to CASSSGQGVTEAFF.

This chain connects TRBV28 to TRBJ2-7; maybe TRBD1 (5 bases). V lost 0 bases, J lost 5 bases, and 11 bases lay in between. The germline CDR1 and CDR2 sequences are MDHEN and SYDVKM. The CDR3 has 14 amino acids. As DNA, the CDR3 is TGTGCCAGCAGTTTATGGACAGTCTCGGACGAGCAGTACTTC. Protein sequence: CASSLWTVSDEQYF.

By share, this clone ranks as medium-sized. Different DNA sequences within this sample yield the same CDR3. The gene calls are TRBV30 and TRBJ2-3; D remains unclear. CDR3 length: 12 residues. Germline-derived CDR1 and CDR2 are GTSNPN and SVGIG (reference sequence). The V gene lost 2 bases and the J gene lost 2 bases, with 5 bases spanning the gap. CDR3 loop: CAWSTATDTQYF. The CDR3, as DNA: TGTGCCTGGAGTACGGCCACAGATACGCAGTATTTT.

This sequence joins TRBV30 and TRBJ1-1, with 9 bases aligning to TRBD1. Trimming cost V 8 bases and J 0 bases; bases outside gene matches: 10. This CDR3 has 15 residues. Germline V CDR1 and CDR2: GTSNPN, SVGIG (reference sequence). In DNA form, the CDR3 reads TGTGCCAGAAAAACAGGGGGCGGAATGAACACTGAAGCTTTCTTT. This codes for CARKTGGGMNTEAFF.

CDR3 DNA: TGCGCCAGCAGCTTGGCTAGGCAGGGCGCTGAAAAACTGTTTTTT. As protein: CASSLARQGAEKLFF. The chain is built from TRBV5-1 and TRBJ1-4, with D possibly TRBD1 on 5 matching bases. Looked up from germline, CDR1 is SGHRS and CDR2 is YFSETQ. Trimming cost V 0 bases and J 7 bases, with 13 bases left between them. This CDR3 comprises 15 residues.

This chain joins TRBV28 and TRBJ2-7; 9 bases map to TRBD1. Trimming removed 6 bases from V and 0 bases from J; junction bases left unmatched: 12. Per the germline V gene, CDR1 is MDHEN and CDR2 is SYDVKM. The CDR3 extends over 17 amino acids. CDR3 sequence (DNA): TGTGCCAGCAGCCATACCCGGGGGACAGGGAGCTCCTACGAGCAGTACTTC. Amino acids: CASSHTRGTGSSYEQYF.

The chain employs TRBV9 and TRBJ2-5; the D gene is possibly TRBD2 (5 bases). The germline V gene has CDR1 SGDLS and CDR2 YYNGEE. Trimming took off 4 bases at V and 5 bases at J, with 15 bases between the two ends. The CDR3 spans 14 residues. In DNA, the CDR3 is TGTGCCAGCAGCTTCCGGGGTAGCATGGAGACCCAGTACTTC. Its translation: CASSFRGSMETQYF.

In regard to this clone: A far more abundant clone sits one base away, making this likely a read error. This chain links TRBV30 with TRBJ2-5; the D is unclear. The length of the CDR3 is 13 residues. Germline lookup yields CDR1 GTSNPN and CDR2 SVGIG (reference sequence). The CDR3 spells CAWSPAASVTLYF. The CDR3 region has the DNA TGTGCCTGGAGTCCCGCAGCCTCCGTGACCCTGTACTTC.

This clone was observed at least ten times. This chain links TRBV2 with TRBJ2-7, with unresolved D. This CDR3 contains 12 residues. V lost 4 bases to trimming and J lost 4 bases, with 8 bases between them. Germline loops: CDR1 SNHLY, CDR2 FYNNEI. The CDR3 is CASSVPSYEQYF. CDR3 coding DNA: TGTGCCAGCAGTGTTCCCTCGTACGAGCAGTACTTC.

Comment on this clone: One base away lies a much larger clone, so this may be a sequencing read error. The sample has other DNA sequences that encode this CDR3 too. V usage is TRBV7-6 and J usage is TRBJ2-5; 8 bases are shared with TRBD2. Trimming took 0 bases from V and 4 from J; bases not matched to a gene: 7. CDR1 and CDR2 from the germline V gene are SGHVS and FNYEAQ. The length of the CDR3 is 16 residues. Here the CDR3 reads CASSLAREAPGETQYF. Written as DNA, the CDR3 is TGTGCCAGCAGCTTAGCGCGGGAGGCTCCGGGAGAGACCCAGTACTTC.

The chain couples TRBV6-1 to TRBJ2-1; the match to TRBD1 covers 9 bases. Germline CDR1 reads MNHNS; CDR2 reads SASEGT. This CDR3 spans 16 amino acids. Losses at the gene ends were 1 base for V and 3 bases for J; bases not matched to a gene: 4. DNA for the CDR3: TGTGCCAGCAGTGAAGATACAGGGGGCGGCTACAATGAGCAGTTCTTC. Translated, it gives CASSEDTGGGYNEQFF.

The chain is built from TRBV7-9 and TRBJ2-5; no reliable D call. The length of the CDR3 is 10 residues. Germline CDR1 reads SEHNR; CDR2 reads FQNEAQ (reference sequence). Trimming left V 5 bases short and J 10 bases short, with 8 bases between. CDR3 coding DNA: TGTGCCAGCAGCGGGAATGACCAGTACTTC. Protein: CASSGNDQYF.